One sample yielded the 26 T cell receptor beta chains listed below, sequenced in a study of T-cell memory formation after mild COVID-19. MiXCR, applied by TCRdb to the 5' RACE reads, yields one record per CDR3 protein. Among under 550,000 distinct CDR3 sequences listed, around a sixth were seen once. The specimen was PBMCs or a T cell subset sorted from them (not recorded which). Receptor source: an adult woman who had mild COVID-19 (a few samples of this study predate the infection). Cell type and time point are not known.

V gene TRBV30 combines with J gene TRBJ1-5; maybe TRBD1 (6 bases). V lost 1 base to trimming and J lost 7 bases, with 14 bases between them. Germline CDR1 and CDR2: GTSNPN and SVGIG (reference sequence). The CDR3 consists of 14 residues. The CDR3 nucleotides read TGTGCCTGGAGTGCCGGGGGCGCAGGGCAGCCCCAGCATTTT. It translates to CAWSAGGAGQPQHF.

V is TRBV9 and J is TRBJ2-5; D is perhaps TRBD1 (6 bases). Germline V gives CDR1 SGDLS, CDR2 YYNGEE. The length of the CDR3 is 13 residues. V was pared by 4 bases and J by 5 bases, with 12 bases between. The CDR3 DNA follows: TGTGCCAGCAGCATCACAGGGCGCGAGACCCAGTACTTC. Translated, it gives CASSITGRETQYF.

This clonotype was detected a few times. The junction shows a germline mismatch at one end, possibly a read error. The rearrangement uses TRBV6-1 and TRBJ1-5; 9 positions match TRBD1. Germline CDR1 reads MNHNS; CDR2 reads SASEGT. The CDR3 is 14 amino acids. Written as DNA, the CDR3 is TGTGCCAGCAGTGAGGACGTTCGGACAGGGGAAAAGGGTTTT. It codes for CASSEDVRTGEKGF.

This clonotype was counted many times. The genes are TRBV11-2 and TRBJ2-5, with 9 bases aligning to TRBD2. The V gene end was trimmed by 5 bases and the J gene end by 0 bases; junction bases not matched to a gene: 7. Germline CDR1 and CDR2: SGHAT and FQNNGV. The CDR3 runs to 16 residues. CDR3: CASSPNSGRHQETQYF. The CDR3 DNA sequence: TGTGCCAGCAGCCCAAACAGCGGGAGGCACCAAGAGACCCAGTACTTC. The full variable domain, with the rest looked up from reference TRBV11-2 and TRBJ2-5, is EAGVAQSPRYKIIEKRQSVAFWCNPISGHATLYWYQQILGQGPKLLIQFQNNGVVDDSQLPKDRFSAERLKGVDSTLKIQPAKLEDSAVYLCASSPNSGRHQETQYFGPGTRLLVL.

This clonotype was detected only a few times. The J gene is TRBJ2-1, the V gene TRBV12-3 or TRBV12-4, with TRBD2 matching 8 bases. V was pared by 7 bases and J by 10 bases, with 9 bases of the junction left unmatched. CDR3 length: 13 amino acids. CDR3 in DNA: TGTGCCAGCACCCACCGCCGGGGGGGCGAGCAGTTCTTC. Its protein product is CASTHRRGGEQFF.

The chain combines TRBV7-9 with TRBJ1-1, with 8 bases lining up with TRBD1. The V and J ends lost 5 bases and 0 bases, in that order; junction bases with no gene match: 5. The germline CDR1 and CDR2 sequences are SEHNR and FQNEAQ (reference sequence). The CDR3 has 15 residues. CDR3 nucleotide sequence: TGTGCCAGCAGCCCTTGGACAGGGATGAACACTGAAGCTTTCTTT. Translation gives CASSPWTGMNTEAFF.

There are a few counts of this clonotype. J is TRBJ2-7 and V is TRBV12-3 or TRBV12-4; the D gene is possibly TRBD1 (6 bases). Trimming pared 4 bases from V and 0 bases from J, leaving 13 bases between. The CDR3 spans 15 residues. The CDR3 sequence is CASSSPGAFSYEQYF. CDR3 sequence (DNA): TGTGCCAGCAGTTCCCCAGGGGCTTTCTCCTACGAGCAGTACTTC.

The rearrangement joins TRBV12-3 or TRBV12-4 to TRBJ1-5; D uncertain. This CDR3 has 13 amino acids. V dropped 3 bases and J dropped 7 bases, with 10 bases sitting between them. This chain's CDR3 is CASSLFERQPQHF. The DNA of the CDR3 is TGTGCCAGCAGTTTGTTCGAGAGACAGCCCCAGCATTTT.

The rearrangement uses TRBV20-1 and TRBJ2-7; TRBD1 matches 9 bases. In germline, CDR1 is DFQATT, CDR2 SNEGSKA (reference sequence). V trimming: 0 bases; J trimming: 3 bases; junction bases outside the gene matches: 3. The CDR3 loop spans 14 amino acids. In DNA form, the CDR3 reads TGCAGTGCTAGAGACCCGGGACAGGGCTACGAGCAGTACTTC. As protein: CSARDPGQGYEQYF.

The rearrangement joins TRBV7-6 to TRBJ2-3, with D unclear. The CDR3 is made up of 14 amino acids. The ends were cut back, 1 base at V and 5 bases at J, with 10 bases in the middle. Germline V gives CDR1 SGHVS, CDR2 FNYEAQ. The CDR3 region is CASSLGSVEDTQYF. CDR3 sequence (DNA): TGTGCCAGCAGCTTAGGATCAGTGGAAGATACGCAGTATTTT.

This clonotype was counted at least ten times. V is TRBV7-9 and J is TRBJ2-7; 7 bases line up with TRBD2. J was trimmed by 0 bases and V by 1 base; bases with no gene match: 0. CDR1 is SEHNR and CDR2 is FQNEAQ in the germline V gene (reference sequence). This CDR3 region has 14 residues. The CDR3 spells CASSLGTSSYEQYF. CDR3 in DNA: TGTGCCAGCAGCTTAGGGACTAGCTCCTACGAGCAGTACTTC.

There are a few counts of this clonotype. The rearrangement links TRBV20-1 to TRBJ2-2; no reliable D call. CDR1 and CDR2 from the germline V gene are DFQATT and SNEGSKA (reference sequence). Trimming took off 0 bases at V and 0 bases at J, with 14 bases between the two ends. CDR3 length: 17 residues. CDR3 sequence (DNA): TGCAGTGCTAGAGATATCAGTCTCCCGTCGAACACCGGGGAGCTGTTTTTT. Amino acid sequence: CSARDISLPSNTGELFF.

This clonotype has a handful of counts. V is TRBV5-6 and J is TRBJ2-1; D unclear. From germline, CDR1 is SGHDT and CDR2 YYEEEE. This CDR3 spans 13 amino acids. Trimming stripped 1 base from V and 4 bases from J, with 6 bases between. For the CDR3, the DNA is TGTGCCAGCAGCTTGTCGGAGTACAATGAGCAGTTCTTC. It translates to CASSLSEYNEQFF.

The chain links TRBV29-1 to TRBJ2-2; D is unresolved. This CDR3 has 11 amino acids. Germline-derived CDR1 and CDR2 are SQVTM and ANQGSEA. Trimming left V 5 bases short and J 4 bases short, with 5 bases between. CDR3 nucleotide sequence: TGCAGCGTTTGGGGCACCGGGGAGCTGTTTTTT. Amino acids: CSVWGTGELFF.

A few counts support this clonotype. The CDR3, as DNA: TGTGCCAGCTCACCAACCCGGACTAGCCCAGATACGCAGTATTTT. Its protein is CASSPTRTSPDTQYF. This chain connects TRBV18 to TRBJ2-3, with TRBD2 matching 8 bases. V shed 2 bases, J shed 4 bases, and the junction held 5 bases outside the gene matches. The germline V gene encodes CDR1 KGHSH and CDR2 LQKENI. The CDR3 covers 15 residues.

This clonotype has only a few counts. The J gene is TRBJ1-6, the V gene TRBV7-2, with D maybe TRBD1 (6 bases). The CDR3 sequence is 13 residues long. CDR1 and CDR2 from the germline V gene are SGHTA and FQGNSA. Trimming took 5 bases from V and 8 from J, leaving 10 bases between them. Here the CDR3 reads CASSPWTDSPLHF. DNA for the CDR3: TGTGCCAGCAGCCCCTGGACAGATTCACCCCTCCACTTT.

This rearrangement joins TRBV20-1 to TRBJ2-3; 12 bases fit TRBD2. The ends lost 1 base at V and 1 base at J; junction bases unmatched: 3. The germline CDR1 and CDR2 sequences are DFQATT and SNEGSKA (reference sequence). The CDR3 length is 16 residues. The CDR3 sequence is CSARGGLAGRTDTQYF. The DNA of the CDR3 is TGCAGTGCTAGAGGAGGACTAGCGGGACGCACAGATACGCAGTATTTT.

The V gene is TRBV18, the J gene TRBJ2-5; D may be TRBD2 (8 bases). V gave up 3 bases and J gave up 8 bases, with 16 bases separating them. The CDR3 sequence is 14 residues long. In germline, CDR1 is KGHSH, CDR2 LQKENI. CDR3 DNA sequence: TGTGCCAGCTCACCGTACAGGGGACTAGGAACCCAGTACTTC. Translated: CASSPYRGLGTQYF.

This clonotype has only a few counts. The J gene is TRBJ1-2, the V gene TRBV12-3 or TRBV12-4, with D uncertain. V was trimmed by 1 base and J by 0 bases, leaving 9 bases between them. The CDR3 sequence is 15 residues long. The CDR3 protein is CASSLVSAPNYGYTF. The CDR3 DNA follows: TGTGCCAGCAGTTTAGTCTCAGCCCCTAACTATGGCTACACCTTC.

This sequence joins TRBV20-1 and TRBJ2-1; TRBD2 matches at 8 bases. From germline, CDR1 is DFQATT and CDR2 SNEGSKA (reference sequence). The J segment lost 6 bases and the V segment lost 5 bases, leaving 6 bases of the junction unmatched. This CDR3 has 13 residues. The CDR3 DNA sequence: TGCAGTGCTTCCGGGACTAGGGGCAATGAGCAGTTCTTC. Amino acids: CSASGTRGNEQFF.

This clonotype was counted only a few times. The chain combines TRBV12-3 or TRBV12-4 with TRBJ1-1, with unresolved D. The CDR3 covers 12 residues. Trimming stripped 5 bases from V and 10 bases from J, with 14 bases between. CDR3 sequence: CASSPNEGRAFF. The CDR3 DNA is TGTGCCAGCAGTCCCAATGAGGGTCGAGCTTTCTTT.

The rearrangement joins TRBV3-1 to TRBJ2-7; 11 bases fit TRBD2. In germline, CDR1 is LGHDT, CDR2 YNNKEL (reference sequence). The length of the CDR3 is 16 residues. Trimming at V came to 3 bases and at J to 2 bases, leaving 6 bases not matched to a gene. CDR3 region: CASSHRTSGFPYEQYF. Here the CDR3 DNA reads TGTGCCAGCAGCCACAGGACTAGCGGGTTCCCCTACGAGCAGTACTTC.

A few counts support this clonotype. The gene calls are TRBV19 and TRBJ2-3, with TRBD2 identical over 10 bases. Per germline, CDR1 LNHDA and CDR2 SQIVND (reference sequence). This CDR3 is built from 16 residues. V was pared by 4 bases and J by 3 bases, with 7 bases of the junction left unmatched. CDR3 loop: CASSTTTSGLTDTQYF. CDR3 bases: TGTGCCAGTAGTACAACGACTAGCGGGTTGACAGATACGCAGTATTTT.

The chain combines TRBV12-3 or TRBV12-4 with TRBJ1-1, with 7 bases lining up with TRBD1. The CDR3 contains 16 residues. V lost 3 bases to trimming and J lost 3 bases; unmatched junction nucleotides: 10. CDR3 loop: CASSFFIEGADTEAFF. DNA of the CDR3: TGTGCCAGCAGTTTTTTTATTGAGGGGGCCGACACTGAAGCTTTCTTT.

This clonotype has just a few counts. The chain recombines TRBV6-1 with TRBJ2-7; D perhaps matches TRBD2 (6 bases). This CDR3 has 14 residues. In germline, CDR1 is MNHNS, CDR2 SASEGT. Trimming cost V 2 bases and J 2 bases, with 10 bases left between them. This CDR3 reads CASSELALTYEQYF. For the CDR3, the DNA is TGTGCCAGCAGTGAACTAGCGCTGACCTACGAGCAGTACTTC.

This clonotype turned up a few times. The chain couples TRBV18 to TRBJ1-5, with 7 bases fitting TRBD1. The germline gives CDR1 KGHSH, CDR2 LQKENI. The J segment lost 8 bases and the V segment lost 0 bases, leaving 13 bases of the junction unmatched. The CDR3 is 17 amino acids. CDR3 nucleotide sequence: TGTGCCAGCTCACCACCAAGTCAGACAGGGCTTATCGAGCCCCAGCATTTT. Its translation is CASSPPSQTGLIEPQHF.